A single sample gave rise to the 20 T cell receptor beta chains below, sequenced in a study of neurological immune-mediated disorders. TCRdb independently ran MiXCR on the 5' RACE reads; one entry per CDR3 protein. The table lists about 74,000 distinct CDR3 sequences, less than 5.5% of them singletons. The specimen sequenced was PBMCs. Receptor source: a man younger than 30 with multiple sclerosis.

V usage is TRBV12-3 or TRBV12-4 and J usage is TRBJ1-4; tentatively, D is TRBD1 (5 bases). The V end was cut by 3 bases, the J end by 3 bases, with 5 bases between. The CDR3 runs 13 residues. CDR3 sequence: CASSLGANEKLFF. CDR3 nucleotides: TGTGCCAGCAGTTTGGGGGCTAATGAAAAACTGTTTTTT.

Ten or more counts support this clonotype. V is TRBV27 and J is TRBJ2-3; TRBD2 matches at 10 bases. This CDR3 spans 16 amino acids. Per the germline V gene, CDR1 is MNHEY and CDR2 is SMNVEV (reference sequence). V lost 0 bases, J lost 3 bases, and 3 bases stayed unmatched. This chain's CDR3 is CASSLSPSGSTDTQYF. CDR3 bases: TGTGCCAGCAGTTTATCACCTAGCGGGAGTACAGATACGCAGTATTTT.

Ten or more counts support this clonotype. The rearrangement links TRBV11-2 to TRBJ1-2; D gene uncertain. The CDR3 totals 12 residues. The germline V gene encodes CDR1 SGHAT and CDR2 FQNNGV. Trimming took 5 bases from V and 4 from J, leaving 8 bases between them. The CDR3 is CASSTESYGYTF. CDR3 sequence (DNA): TGTGCCAGCAGCACAGAGTCCTATGGCTACACCTTC.

J is TRBJ2-7 and V is TRBV29-1; 7 positions match TRBD2. Germline trimming cut 6 bases from V and 7 bases from J; bases unmatched to any gene: 18. CDR1 SQVTM and CDR2 ANQGSEA come from the germline V gene. The CDR3 runs to 15 residues. CDR3 loop: CSVARGPAGSQEQYF. The CDR3 region has the DNA TGCAGCGTCGCTAGAGGGCCAGCGGGATCCCAAGAGCAGTACTTC.

This rearrangement joins TRBV20-1 to TRBJ1-5; tentative D call: TRBD1 (6 bases). V was cut by 1 base and J by 5 bases, with 12 bases left in between. The CDR3 totals 14 residues. CDR1 is DFQATT and CDR2 is SNEGSKA in the germline V gene (reference sequence). The DNA of the CDR3 is TGCAGTGCTAGAGGACCAGGGGCGCATCAGCCCCAGCATTTT. Encoded protein: CSARGPGAHQPQHF.

Note on this clonotype: A much more abundant neighbour one base away suggests this may be a read error. V gene TRBV5-1 combines with J gene TRBJ2-3, with TRBD1 matching over 9 bases. CDR3 size: 16 residues. Germline values: CDR1 SGHRS, CDR2 YFSETQ. CDR3 in DNA: TGCGCCAGCTCGGACGGGGACAGGGATTTTTCAGATACGAAGTATTTT. It yields the protein CASSDGDRDFSDTKYF.

This clonotype was seen at least ten times. The V and J genes are TRBV18 and TRBJ2-3, with unresolved D. This CDR3 contains 13 residues. Deletions cut 3 bases from V and 6 bases from J, with 10 bases between. Looked up from germline, CDR1 is KGHSH and CDR2 is LQKENI. The CDR3 is CASSPLGSDTQYF. The DNA for the CDR3 is TGTGCCAGCTCACCGCTCGGTTCTGATACGCAGTATTTT.

There are many counts of this clonotype. The chain joins TRBV6-5 to TRBJ1-4; 8 bases match TRBD1. Germline V CDR1 and CDR2: MNHEY, SVGAGI. The CDR3 is 16 amino acids. The V and J ends lost 6 bases and 8 bases, in that order; junction bases with no gene match: 14. The CDR3 loop reads CASSNTIQGEAEKLFF. CDR3 coding DNA: TGTGCCAGCAGCAATACAATACAGGGGGAGGCAGAAAAACTGTTTTTT.

In this sample, this clonotype turned up many times. The rearrangement joins TRBV9 to TRBJ2-7; TRBD2 might be the D (6 bases). The CDR3 has 15 amino acids. The ends were cut back, 0 bases at V and 5 bases at J, with 15 bases in the middle. Germline loops: CDR1 SGDLS, CDR2 YYNGEE. The CDR3 here is CASSVDGGLGNEQYF. In nucleotides, the CDR3 is TGTGCCAGCAGCGTAGACGGAGGGTTGGGAAACGAGCAGTACTTC.

The sample holds many counts of this clonotype. The V call is TRBV15, the J call TRBJ2-4; tentatively, D is TRBD1 (6 bases). The CDR3 is 18 residues long. Trimming pared 1 base from V and 0 bases from J, leaving 16 bases between. Germline V gene sequence: CDR1 LNHNV, CDR2 YYDKDF (reference sequence). CDR3 protein: CATSRGVSGAQAKNIQYF. In DNA form, the CDR3 reads TGTGCCACCAGCAGAGGAGTTTCAGGGGCCCAAGCCAAAAACATTCAGTACTTC.

In this sample, this clonotype turned up many times. The rearrangement uses TRBV3-1 and TRBJ2-1; D gene unclear. The CDR3 sequence is 13 residues long. With 2 bases removed from V and 6 bases from J, the gap between germline ends came to 8 bases. Germline loops: CDR1 LGHDT, CDR2 YNNKEL (reference sequence). The CDR3 spells CASSQNWANEQFF. The CDR3 DNA is TGTGCCAGCAGCCAAAATTGGGCCAATGAGCAGTTCTTC.

This clonotype showed up many times. The chain has TRBV20-1 and TRBJ2-2; D is undetermined. Trimming took 3 bases from V and 8 from J, leaving 7 bases between them. The CDR3 spans 11 residues. Germline V gene lookup returns CDR1 DFQATT and CDR2 SNEGSKA (reference sequence). The CDR3 sequence: CSASDGGELFF. CDR3 sequence (DNA): TGCAGTGCTAGTGACGGGGGGGAGCTGTTTTTT.

This clonotype has ten or more counts. The chain links TRBV6-2 or TRBV6-3 to TRBJ2-7, with D possibly being TRBD1 (6 bases). Per the germline V gene, CDR1 is MNHEY and CDR2 is SVGEGT. The CDR3 contains 11 residues. The V and J ends lost 7 bases and 3 bases respectively, with 7 bases between them. CDR3 DNA: TGTGCCAGCATGACAGGCTACGAGCAGTACTTC. Translation: CASMTGYEQYF.

This clonotype was recorded many times. The chain employs TRBV5-1 and TRBJ2-7, with D tentatively TRBD1 or TRBD2 (5 bases each). This CDR3 contains 15 residues. Germline assignment: CDR1 SGHRS and CDR2 YFSETQ. V was clipped by 5 bases and J by 0 bases, with 15 bases between them. The CDR3 protein is CASRASGTVSYEQYF. The CDR3 DNA sequence: TGCGCCAGCAGGGCCTCCGGGACGGTCTCCTACGAGCAGTACTTC.

This clonotype has at least ten counts. The V gene is TRBV12-3 or TRBV12-4, the J gene TRBJ2-5; unclear D gene. V gave up 5 bases and J gave up 4 bases, with 5 bases separating them. The CDR3 covers 11 residues. The CDR3 nucleotides are TGTGCCAGCAGTGGGTTAGAGACCCAGTACTTC. It yields the protein CASSGLETQYF.

The chain links TRBV7-9 to TRBJ2-3; D gene uncertain. Germline V gives CDR1 SEHNR, CDR2 FQNEAQ (reference sequence). This CDR3 is 12 amino acids long. V lost 2 bases and J 6 bases, leaving 6 bases between the germline ends. In DNA form, the CDR3 reads TGTGCCAGCAGCTTATTGGATGATACGCAGTATTTT. Translated, it gives CASSLLDDTQYF.

This clonotype was observed at least ten times. The rearrangement joins TRBV7-2 to TRBJ2-7; D gene ambiguous. From germline, CDR1 is SGHTA and CDR2 FQGNSA. There are 12 residues in the CDR3. V was cut by 1 base and J by 2 bases, with 3 bases left in between. The CDR3 DNA is TGTGCCAGCAGCTTAGAGACCTACGAGCAGTACTTC. Amino acid sequence: CASSLETYEQYF.

This clonotype came up many times. This rearrangement joins TRBV6-2 or TRBV6-3 to TRBJ2-1; D could derive from TRBD1 or TRBD2 (5 bases each). Germline V gene lookup returns CDR1 MNHEY and CDR2 SVGEGT. The CDR3 runs to 14 residues. The V and J ends lost 6 bases and 8 bases respectively, with 17 bases between them. The CDR3 loop reads CASRTRDRSYEQFF. Written as DNA, the CDR3 is TGTGCCAGCAGGACGAGGGACCGTTCCTATGAGCAGTTCTTC.

This clonotype was recorded at least ten times. The chain employs TRBV27 and TRBJ2-3; TRBD2 is a possible D gene (6 bases). The CDR3 contains 14 residues. Trimming left V 5 bases short and J 10 bases short, with 19 bases between. Germline CDR1 MNHEY, CDR2 SMNVEV (reference sequence). The CDR3 nucleotides read TGTGCCAGCAGTCCCCTCGCATCCGCGGGACCGCAGTATTTT. Its translation: CASSPLASAGPQYF.

V usage is TRBV10-3 and J usage is TRBJ2-2, with 8 bases fitting TRBD1. The CDR3 extends over 14 amino acids. V shed 6 bases and J 3 bases; nucleotides not matched to a gene: 3. Germline assignment: CDR1 ENHRY and CDR2 SYGVKD. In DNA form, the CDR3 reads TGTGCCATCAGGGACAGGGAGTACACCGGGGAGCTGTTTTTT. This translates into CAIRDREYTGELFF.